This T cell receptor beta chain is drawn from a study of blood T cell repertoires in COVID-19. The V gene end was trimmed by 5 bases and the J gene end by 6 bases; junction bases not matched to a gene: 7. This CDR3 spans 15 amino acids. Germline V CDR1 and CDR2: MNHEY, SVGAGI. In the original workflow: Amplifying reference gene primers gave estimates of nucleated cell counts. TCRdb's copy holds only in-frame clones and misses some; the assay was immunoSEQ multiplex PCR. V, J and clone size reflect that table, while D and trimming were determined from the DNA. The sample lists 35,000 to 45,000 clones, roughly nine tenths occurring once.

Sequenced input: peripheral blood. V and J are TRBV6-5 and TRBJ2-1; TRBD2 matches at 10 bases. The receptor's source is a human donor in a cohort sampled during active COVID-19. In DNA, the CDR3 is TGTGCCAGCAGTCCAGCGGGGGGGACCGGCAATGAGCAGTTCTTC. Translated, it gives CASSPAGGTGNEQFF.